The clone carrying this T cell receptor (beta chain) was seen only a few times. Some clones are missing from TCRdb's copy, which holds only in-frame ones; the method was immunoSEQ multiplex PCR. The data show some 1 million clones, roughly 70% seen once. This entry belongs to a study of shared clonotypes between healthy human individuals. For the study at large: CD4 naive and memory got three plates each, CD8 naive two, CD8 memory one.

Trimming pared 5 bases from V and 0 bases from J, leaving 13 bases between. Germline V gene data show CDR1 as SEHNR and CDR2 as FQNEAQ (reference sequence). CDR3 length equals 15 residues. The sample consisted of memory CD4+ T cells sorted from blood. Subset indicated: CD45RA-negative fraction. This rearrangement joins TRBV7-9 to TRBJ1-1; D may be TRBD1 (5 bases). This receptor was taken from a young man in good health. In nucleotides, the CDR3 is TGTGCCAGCAGCACGAGACGGGGCCTGAACACTGAAGCTTTCTTT. Translated, it gives CASSTRRGLNTEAFF.